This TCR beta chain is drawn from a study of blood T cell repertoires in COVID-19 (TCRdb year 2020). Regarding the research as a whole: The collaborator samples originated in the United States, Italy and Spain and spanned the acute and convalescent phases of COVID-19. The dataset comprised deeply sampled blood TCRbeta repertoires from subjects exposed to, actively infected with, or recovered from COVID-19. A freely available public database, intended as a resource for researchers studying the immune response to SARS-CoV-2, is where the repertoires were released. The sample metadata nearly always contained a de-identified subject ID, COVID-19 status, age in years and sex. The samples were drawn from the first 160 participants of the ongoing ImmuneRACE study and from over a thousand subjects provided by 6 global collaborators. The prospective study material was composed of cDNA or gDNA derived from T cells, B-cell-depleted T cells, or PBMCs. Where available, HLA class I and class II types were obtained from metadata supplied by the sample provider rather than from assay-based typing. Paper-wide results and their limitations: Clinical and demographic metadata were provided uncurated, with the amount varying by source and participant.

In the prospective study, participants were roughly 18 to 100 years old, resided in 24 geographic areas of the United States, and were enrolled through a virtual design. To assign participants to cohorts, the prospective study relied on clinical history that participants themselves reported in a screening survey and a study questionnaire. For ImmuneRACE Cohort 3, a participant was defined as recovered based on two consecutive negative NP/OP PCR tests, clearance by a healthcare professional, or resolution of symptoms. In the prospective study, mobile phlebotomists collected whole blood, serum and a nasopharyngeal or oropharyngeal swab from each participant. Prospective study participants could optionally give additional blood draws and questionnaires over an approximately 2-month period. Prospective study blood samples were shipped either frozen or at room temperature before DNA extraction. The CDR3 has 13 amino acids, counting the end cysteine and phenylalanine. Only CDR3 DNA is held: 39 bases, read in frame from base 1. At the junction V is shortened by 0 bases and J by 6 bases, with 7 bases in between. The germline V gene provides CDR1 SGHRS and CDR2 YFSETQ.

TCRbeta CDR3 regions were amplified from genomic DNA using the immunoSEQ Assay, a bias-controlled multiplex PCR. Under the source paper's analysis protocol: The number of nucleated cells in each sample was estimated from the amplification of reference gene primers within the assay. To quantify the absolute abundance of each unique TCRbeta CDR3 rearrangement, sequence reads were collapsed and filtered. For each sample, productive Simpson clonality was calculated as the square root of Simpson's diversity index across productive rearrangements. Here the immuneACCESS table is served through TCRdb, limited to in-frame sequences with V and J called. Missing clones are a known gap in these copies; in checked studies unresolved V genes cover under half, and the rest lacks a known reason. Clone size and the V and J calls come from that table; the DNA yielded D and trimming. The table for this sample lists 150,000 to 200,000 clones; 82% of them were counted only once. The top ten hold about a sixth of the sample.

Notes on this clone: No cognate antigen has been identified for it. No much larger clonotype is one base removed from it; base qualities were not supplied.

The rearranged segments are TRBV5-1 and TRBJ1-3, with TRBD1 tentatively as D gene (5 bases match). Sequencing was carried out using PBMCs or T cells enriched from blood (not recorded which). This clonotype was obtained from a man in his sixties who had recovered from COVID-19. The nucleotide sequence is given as TGCGCCAGCAGCTTGGGACAGCTAAACACCATATATTTT. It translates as CASSLGQLNTIYF.